Below are 3 T cell receptor beta chains sequenced from a single sample in a study of CD4 T cells in relation to SARS-CoV-2 and coronaviruses (dated by TCRdb to the early 2020s). CD4+ T cells from unexposed donors were collected before the COVID-19 pandemic (2011-2018). The EasySep CD4+ T cell isolation kit was used to isolate CD4+ T cells once the cultures had run for more than 8 days. The antigens these receptors bind are not known. Library method: the immunoSEQ multiplex PCR assay. This is the immuneACCESS table as TCRdb keeps it, with only in-frame sequences that have V and J called. A part of the clones is gone; compared with another copy, unresolved V genes explain less than half, and the rest is unexplained. The sample contains more than 25,000 clones, over 65% of them found a single time. 20% to 25% of the sample is taken by the ten largest. Material for sequencing was CD4+ T cells from PBMCs, cultured in vitro. These receptors were collected from a human donor in good health.

Notes on this clone: Additional DNA sequences in this sample encode the identical CDR3. The CDR3, as DNA: TGCGCCAGCAGCTTGGGGTGGGAAGGAGTCTACGAGCAGTACTTC. Translating it yields CASSLGWEGVYEQYF. The rearrangement uses TRBV5-1 and TRBJ2-7, with D unresolved. The ends were cut back, 0 bases at V and 3 bases at J, with 13 bases in the middle. Germline V gene sequence: CDR1 SGHRS, CDR2 YFSETQ. The CDR3 contains 15 residues.

J is TRBJ1-2 and V is TRBV7-2; D perhaps matches TRBD1 (6 bases). The length of the CDR3 is 17 residues. Between the trimmed V and J ends, which lost 5 bases and 0 bases, there was a span of 19 bases. The germline V gene encodes CDR1 SGHTA and CDR2 FQGNSA. CDR3 nucleotides: TGTGCCAGCAGCGCTACTCATCGGGACAAAACTAACTATGGCTACACCTTC. Protein product: CASSATHRDKTNYGYTF.

This clone was detected a few times. V is TRBV5-1 and J is TRBJ1-1; D not certain. CDR1 and CDR2 from the germline V gene are SGHRS and YFSETQ. The length of the CDR3 is 15 residues. Trimming cost V 1 base and J 5 bases, with 15 bases left between them. Here the CDR3 DNA reads TGCGCCAGCAGCTTGCGACAACAGCGGGGTACTGAAGCTTTCTTT. Residues: CASSLRQQRGTEAFF.